The sequence of this T cell receptor beta chain was determined in a study of response to subunit inactivated influenza vaccine. Study conclusions and caveats: Few additional T cells are recruited per seasonal influenza vaccination, authors suggested.

TCRdb reanalysed the RT-PCR reads using MiXCR and keeps one entry per CDR3 protein. The data show some 520,000 distinct CDR3 sequences, approximately 15% seen once. To note about this clonotype: Its cognate antigen is unknown.

V dropped 5 bases and J dropped 4; count of bases not matched to a gene: 7. This CDR3 contains 14 residues. The germline V gene encodes CDR1 SEHNR and CDR2 FQNEAQ (reference sequence). The chain has TRBV7-9 and TRBJ1-2; 7 bases fit TRBD1. This clonotype was obtained from a man between 50 and 75 years old who received an inactivated influenza vaccine. The sample was CD4+ T cells sorted from PBMCs, taken less than 25 months after vaccination. CDR3 sequence reads: CASSGDSSFYGYTF. Written as DNA, the CDR3 is TGTGCCAGCAGCGGGGACAGTTCATTCTATGGCTACACCTTC.